Listed below are T cell receptor beta chains from one sample, sequenced in a study of long-term antiretroviral therapy in people with HIV. Assay: immunoSEQ multiplex PCR; the TCRdb copy retains only in-frame clones and omits some. Among approximately 12,000 clones listed, more than 85% were seen once. The sample consisted of unsorted PBMCs, taken 0.2 years before starting antiretroviral therapy. The receptors derive from a middle-aged woman with HIV. Both conserved end residues are part of each CDR3. Each record gives: V gene, clone size, J gene, D gene, CDR3 length, CDR3 DNA, CDR3 protein. D genes are given only for firm matches. Part of the rows lack a size; the others show once, few, many or a class for expanded clones.

>TRBV16|-|TRBJ1-2|-|14
TGTGCCAGCAAAGAAAACAGTCTGGACTATGGCTACACCTTC
CASKENSLDYGYTF
>TRBV30|once|TRBJ1-1|-|11
TGTGCCTGGCGAACAGGGCGCGGAGCTTTCTTT
CAWRTGRGAFF
>TRBV4-1|-|TRBJ2-2|TRBD2|15
TGCGCCAGCAGCCAAGTGACTAGCGGGGCCGGGGAGCTGTTTTTT
CASSQVTSGAGELFF
>TRBV27|-|TRBJ2-7|-|16
TGTGCCAGCAGTTCCCCGGGGGGGACAGTCAATAACGAGCAGTACTTC
CASSSPGGTVNNEQYF
>TRBV7-9|-|TRBJ1-2|TRBD1|11
TGTGCAAGCAGGGGGGACTATGGCTACACCTTC
CASRGDYGYTF
>TRBV7-9|-|TRBJ2-3|-|15
TGTGCCAGCAGTTACCGAGAGGGGCGCACAGATACGCAGTATTTT
CASSYREGRTDTQYF
>TRBV5-1|once|TRBJ2-5|-|13
TGCGCCAGCAGGACGGGGGAAGAGGAGACCCAGTACTTC
CASRTGEEETQYF
>TRBV30|-|TRBJ1-1|TRBD1|13
TGTGCCTGGACCGGACAGGGAGACACTGAAGCTTTCTTT
CAWTGQGDTEAFF
>TRBV19|-|TRBJ1-1|-|17
TGTGCCAGTAGTATTGAACAGGGAGTGGCAATGAACACTGAAGCTTTCTTT
CASSIEQGVAMNTEAFF
>TRBV19|-|TRBJ2-1|TRBD2|15
TGTGCCAGTAGTATCGGCGGGGGGACTTACAATGAGCAGTTCTTC
CASSIGGGTYNEQFF
>TRBV2|once|TRBJ1-1|TRBD1|14
TGTGCCAGCAGCGCAAGGACAGGGAGGACTGAAGCTTTCTTT
CASSARTGRTEAFF
>TRBV30|once|TRBJ1-2|TRBD1|16
TGTGCCTGGAGACCTAGACAGGGGGCCGGTAACTATGGCTACACCTTC
CAWRPRQGAGNYGYTF
>TRBV7-8|-|TRBJ2-1|TRBD1|13
TGTGCCAGCAGCTTGGGGACAGAAGATCGGCAGTTCTTC
CASSLGTEDRQFF
>TRBV28|-|TRBJ2-7|-|15
TGTGCCAGCAGTTCCTCGGGGGACCTCTCCTACGAGCAGTACTTC
CASSSSGDLSYEQYF
>TRBV18|-|TRBJ2-3|TRBD1|15
TGTGCCAGCTCACCTGGAGAGGGACAGGCAGATACGCAGTATTTT
CASSPGEGQADTQYF
>TRBV5-6|-|TRBJ1-1|TRBD1|17
TGTGCCAGCAGCCTATACAGGGGAACGCCAATGAACACTGAAGCTTTCTTT
CASSLYRGTPMNTEAFF
>TRBV30|-|TRBJ2-5|-|14
TGTGCCTGGAGTGTAATAGGGGGAGAAGAGACCCAGTACTTC
CAWSVIGGEETQYF